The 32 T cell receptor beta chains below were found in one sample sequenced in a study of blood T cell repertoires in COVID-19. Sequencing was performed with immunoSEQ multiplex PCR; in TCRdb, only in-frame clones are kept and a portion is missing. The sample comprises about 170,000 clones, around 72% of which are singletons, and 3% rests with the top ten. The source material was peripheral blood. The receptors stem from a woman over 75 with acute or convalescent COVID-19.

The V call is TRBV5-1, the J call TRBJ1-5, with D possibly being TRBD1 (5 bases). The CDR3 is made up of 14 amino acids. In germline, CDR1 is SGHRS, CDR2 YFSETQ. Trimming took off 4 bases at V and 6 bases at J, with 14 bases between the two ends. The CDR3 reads CASSTGGRGQPQHF. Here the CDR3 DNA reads TGCGCCAGCAGCACGGGGGGTAGGGGTCAGCCCCAGCATTTT.

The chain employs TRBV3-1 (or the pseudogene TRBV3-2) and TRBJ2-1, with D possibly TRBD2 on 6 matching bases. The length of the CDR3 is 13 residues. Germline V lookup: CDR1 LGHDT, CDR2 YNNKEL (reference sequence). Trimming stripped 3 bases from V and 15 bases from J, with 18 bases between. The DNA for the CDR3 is TGTGCCAGCAGCCATCACACTTCGGGACTCTGGTTCTTC. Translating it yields CASSHHTSGLWFF.

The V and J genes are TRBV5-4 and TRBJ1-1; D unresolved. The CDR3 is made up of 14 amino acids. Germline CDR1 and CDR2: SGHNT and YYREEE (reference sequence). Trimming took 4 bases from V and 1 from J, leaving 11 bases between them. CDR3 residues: CASSAPSGNTEAFF. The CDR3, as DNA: TGTGCCAGCAGCGCCCCTTCAGGGAACACTGAAGCTTTCTTT.

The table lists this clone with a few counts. The CDR3 loop reads CASSSKMGHRADGYTF. Here the CDR3 DNA reads TGTGCCAGCAGCTCGAAGATGGGACACCGGGCGGATGGCTACACCTTC. The J gene is TRBJ1-2, the V gene TRBV7-9; weak D call: TRBD1 (6 bases). Looked up from germline, CDR1 is SEHNR and CDR2 is FQNEAQ (reference sequence). V lost 4 bases and J lost 6, with 21 bases in between. This CDR3 contains 16 residues.

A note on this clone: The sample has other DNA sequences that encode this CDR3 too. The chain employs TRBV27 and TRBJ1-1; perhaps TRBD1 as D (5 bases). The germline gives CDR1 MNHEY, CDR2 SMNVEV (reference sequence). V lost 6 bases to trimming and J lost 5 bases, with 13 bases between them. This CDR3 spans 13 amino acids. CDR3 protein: CASSPTGSTEAFF. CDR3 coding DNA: TGTGCCAGCAGCCCCACAGGATCGACTGAAGCTTTCTTT.

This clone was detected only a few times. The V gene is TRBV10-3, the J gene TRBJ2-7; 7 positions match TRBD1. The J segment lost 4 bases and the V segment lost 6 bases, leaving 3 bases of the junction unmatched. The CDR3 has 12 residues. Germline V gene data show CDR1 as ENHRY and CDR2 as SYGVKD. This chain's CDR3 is CAIRGQNYEQYF. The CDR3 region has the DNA TGTGCCATCAGGGGACAGAATTACGAGCAGTACTTC.

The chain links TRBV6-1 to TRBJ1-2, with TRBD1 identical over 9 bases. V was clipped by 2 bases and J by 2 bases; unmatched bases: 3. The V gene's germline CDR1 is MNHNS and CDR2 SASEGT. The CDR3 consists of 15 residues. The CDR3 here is CASSEQGQGNYGYTF. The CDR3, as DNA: TGTGCCAGCAGTGAACAAGGACAGGGGAACTATGGCTACACCTTC.

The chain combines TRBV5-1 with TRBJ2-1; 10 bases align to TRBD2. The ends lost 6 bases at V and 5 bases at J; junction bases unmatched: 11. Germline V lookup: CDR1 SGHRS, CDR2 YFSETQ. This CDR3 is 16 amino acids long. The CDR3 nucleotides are TGCGCCAGCACCCTAGCGGGAGTTCCAATAAACAATGAGCAGTTCTTC. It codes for CASTLAGVPINNEQFF. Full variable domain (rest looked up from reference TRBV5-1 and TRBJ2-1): KAGVTQTPRYLIKTRGQQVTLSCSPISGHRSVSWYQQTPGQGLQFLFEYFSETQRNKGNFPGRFSGRQFSNSRSEMNVSTLELGDSALYLCASTLAGVPINNEQFFGPGTRLTVL.

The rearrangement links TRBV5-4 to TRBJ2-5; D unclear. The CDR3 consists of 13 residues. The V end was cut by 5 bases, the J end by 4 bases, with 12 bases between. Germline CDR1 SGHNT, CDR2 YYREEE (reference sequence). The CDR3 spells CASRFEASETQYF. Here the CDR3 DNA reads TGTGCCAGCAGATTTGAGGCGTCAGAGACCCAGTACTTC.

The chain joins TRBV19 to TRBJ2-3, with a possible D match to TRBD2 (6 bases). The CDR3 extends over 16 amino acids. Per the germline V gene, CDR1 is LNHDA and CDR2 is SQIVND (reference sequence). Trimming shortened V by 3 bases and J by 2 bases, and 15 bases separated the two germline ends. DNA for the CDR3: TGTGCCAGTAGTATTAGTTCCCTAGCGCACACAGATACGCAGTATTTT. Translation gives CASSISSLAHTDTQYF.

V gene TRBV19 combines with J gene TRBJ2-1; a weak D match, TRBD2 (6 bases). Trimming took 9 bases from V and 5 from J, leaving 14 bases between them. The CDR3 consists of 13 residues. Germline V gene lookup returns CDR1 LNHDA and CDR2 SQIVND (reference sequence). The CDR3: CASIREFHNEQFF. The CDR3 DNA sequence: TGTGCCAGCATACGGGAGTTCCACAATGAGCAGTTCTTC.

The chain's CDR3 is CAISVPSGRAGSTDTQYF. The CDR3 DNA follows: TGTGCCATCAGTGTCCCTAGCGGGAGGGCTGGATCCACAGATACGCAGTATTTT. The chain is built from TRBV10-3 and TRBJ2-3; 12 bases line up with TRBD2. The ends lost 4 bases at V and 2 bases at J; junction bases unmatched: 10. The germline V gene has CDR1 ENHRY and CDR2 SYGVKD. The CDR3 runs 18 residues.

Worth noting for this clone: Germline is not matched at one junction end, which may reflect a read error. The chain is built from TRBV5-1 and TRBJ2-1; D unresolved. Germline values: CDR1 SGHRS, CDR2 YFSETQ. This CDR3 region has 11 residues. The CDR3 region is CASSSDNEQFF. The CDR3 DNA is TGCGCCAGCAGCTCCGACAATGAGCAGTTCTTC.

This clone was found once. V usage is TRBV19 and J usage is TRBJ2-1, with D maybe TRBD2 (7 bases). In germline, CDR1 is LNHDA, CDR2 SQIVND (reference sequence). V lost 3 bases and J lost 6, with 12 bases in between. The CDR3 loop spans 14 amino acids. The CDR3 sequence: CASSIRGGSNEQFF. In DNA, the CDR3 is TGTGCCAGTAGTATTAGGGGGGGGAGCAATGAGCAGTTCTTC.

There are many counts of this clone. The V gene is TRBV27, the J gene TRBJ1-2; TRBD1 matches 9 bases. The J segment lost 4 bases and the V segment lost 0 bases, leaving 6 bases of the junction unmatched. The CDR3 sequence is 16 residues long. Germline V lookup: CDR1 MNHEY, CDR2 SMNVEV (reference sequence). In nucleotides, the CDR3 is TGTGCCAGCAGTTTATCCCAGGACAGGGGAGTCTATGGCTACACCTTC. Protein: CASSLSQDRGVYGYTF.

CDR3 bases: TGTGCCAGCAGTTCGTTTTACAGGGGGACCGCTGAAGCTTTCTTT. Translation gives CASSSFYRGTAEAFF. V is TRBV28 and J is TRBJ1-1, with 8 bases lining up with TRBD1. Germline V gives CDR1 MDHEN, CDR2 SYDVKM. The V gene end was trimmed by 4 bases and the J gene end by 6 bases; junction bases not matched to a gene: 10. This CDR3 contains 15 residues.

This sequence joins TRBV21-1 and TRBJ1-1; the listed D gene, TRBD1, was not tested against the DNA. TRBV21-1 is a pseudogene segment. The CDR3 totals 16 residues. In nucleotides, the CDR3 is TGTGCCAGCAGCAAAGGGTTTTGGGACAGGGACACTGAAGCTTTCTTT. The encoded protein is CASSKGFWDRDTEAFF.

The CDR3 nucleotides read TGCAGCGGGACCCGAAAGGACAATCGCTACACCTTC. This sequence encodes CSGTRKDNRYTF. The gene calls are TRBV29-1 and TRBJ1-2, with a tentative D call TRBD1 (5 bases). Germline CDR1 is SQVTM and CDR2 is ANQGSEA. Trimming stripped 7 bases from V and 9 bases from J, with 18 bases between. The CDR3 runs 12 residues.

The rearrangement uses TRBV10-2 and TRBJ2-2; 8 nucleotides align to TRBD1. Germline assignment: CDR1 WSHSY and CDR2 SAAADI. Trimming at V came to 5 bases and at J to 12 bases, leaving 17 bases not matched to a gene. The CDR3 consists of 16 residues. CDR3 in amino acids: CASSITGGEPTVKLFF. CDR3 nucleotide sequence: TGCGCCAGCAGTATCACAGGGGGAGAACCCACCGTCAAGCTGTTTTTT.

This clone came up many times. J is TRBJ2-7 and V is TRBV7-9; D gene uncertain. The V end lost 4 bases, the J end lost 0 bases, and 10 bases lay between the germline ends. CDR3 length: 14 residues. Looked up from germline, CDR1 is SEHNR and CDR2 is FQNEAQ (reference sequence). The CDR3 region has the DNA TGTGCCAGCAGCTCAGTGGTTGACTCCTACGAGCAGTACTTC. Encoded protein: CASSSVVDSYEQYF. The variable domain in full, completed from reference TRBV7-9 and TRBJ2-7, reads DTGVSQNPRHKITKRGQNVTFRCDPISEHNRLYWYRQTLGQGPEFLTYFQNEAQLEKSRLLSDRFSAERPKGSFSTLEIQRTEQGDSAMYLCASSSVVDSYEQYFGPGTRLTVT.

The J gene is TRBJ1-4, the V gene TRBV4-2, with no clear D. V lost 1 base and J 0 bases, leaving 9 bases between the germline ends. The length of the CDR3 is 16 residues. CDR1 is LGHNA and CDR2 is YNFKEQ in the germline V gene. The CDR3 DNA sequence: TGTGCCAGCAGCCAAGGGGCCGGGGCAACTAATGAAAAACTGTTTTTT. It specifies CASSQGAGATNEKLFF.

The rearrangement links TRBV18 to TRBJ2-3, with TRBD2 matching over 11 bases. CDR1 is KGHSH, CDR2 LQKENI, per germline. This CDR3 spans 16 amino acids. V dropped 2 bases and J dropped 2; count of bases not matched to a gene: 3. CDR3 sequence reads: CASSPMTSGTTDTQYF. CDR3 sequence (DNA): TGTGCCAGCTCACCAATGACTAGCGGGACCACAGATACGCAGTATTTT.

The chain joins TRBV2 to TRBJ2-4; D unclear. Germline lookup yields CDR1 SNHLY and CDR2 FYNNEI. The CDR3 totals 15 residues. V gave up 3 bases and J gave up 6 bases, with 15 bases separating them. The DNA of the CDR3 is TGTGCCAGCAGTGATCGGTCAACCCGAGGAAACATTCAGTACTTC. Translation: CASSDRSTRGNIQYF. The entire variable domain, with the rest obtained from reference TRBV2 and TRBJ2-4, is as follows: EPEVTQTPSHQVTQMGQEVILRCVPISNHLYFYWYRQILGQKVEFLVSFYNNEISEKSEIFDDQFSVERPDGSNFTLKIRSTKLEDSAMYFCASSDRSTRGNIQYFGAGTRLSVL.

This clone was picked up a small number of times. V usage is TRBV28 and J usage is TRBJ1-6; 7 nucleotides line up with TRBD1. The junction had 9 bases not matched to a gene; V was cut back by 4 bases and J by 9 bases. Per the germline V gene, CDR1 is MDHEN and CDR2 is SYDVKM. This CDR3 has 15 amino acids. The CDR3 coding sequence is TGTGCCAGCAGTTATGACAGGGAGGATGGTTCACCCCTCCACTTT. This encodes CASSYDREDGSPLHF.

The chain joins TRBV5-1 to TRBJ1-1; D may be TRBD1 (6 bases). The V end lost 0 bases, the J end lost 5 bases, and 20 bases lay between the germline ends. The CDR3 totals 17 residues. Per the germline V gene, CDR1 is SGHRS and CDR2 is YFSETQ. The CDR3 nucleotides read TGCGCCAGCAGCTTGGCCACGACGGGCAGGGGAGCGACTGAAGCTTTCTTT. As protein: CASSLATTGRGATEAFF.

CDR3: CASTGTGYGYTF. The CDR3 nucleotides read TGTGCCAGTACAGGGACAGGGTATGGCTACACCTTC. This rearrangement joins TRBV19 to TRBJ1-2, with 9 bases lining up with TRBD1. CDR3 length: 12 residues. Germline CDR1 is LNHDA and CDR2 is SQIVND (reference sequence). J lost 5 bases, V lost 7 bases, and 2 bases had no gene match.

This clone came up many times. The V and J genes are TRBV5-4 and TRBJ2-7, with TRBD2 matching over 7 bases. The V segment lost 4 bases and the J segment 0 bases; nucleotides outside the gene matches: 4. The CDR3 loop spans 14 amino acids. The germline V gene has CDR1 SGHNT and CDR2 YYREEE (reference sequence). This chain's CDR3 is CASSPGTTSYEQYF. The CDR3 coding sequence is TGTGCCAGCAGCCCTGGGACTACCTCCTACGAGCAGTACTTC.

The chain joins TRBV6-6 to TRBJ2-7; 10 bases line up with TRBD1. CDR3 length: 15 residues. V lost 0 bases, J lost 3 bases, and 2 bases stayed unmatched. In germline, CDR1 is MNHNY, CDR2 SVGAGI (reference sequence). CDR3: CASSYSGTGDYEQYF. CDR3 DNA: TGTGCCAGCAGTTACTCCGGGACAGGGGACTACGAGCAGTACTTC.

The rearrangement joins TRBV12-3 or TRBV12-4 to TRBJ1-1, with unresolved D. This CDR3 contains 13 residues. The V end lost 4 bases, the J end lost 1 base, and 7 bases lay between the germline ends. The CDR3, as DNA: TGTGCCAGCAGTTCTACTGCGAACACTGAAGCTTTCTTT. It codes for CASSSTANTEAFF.

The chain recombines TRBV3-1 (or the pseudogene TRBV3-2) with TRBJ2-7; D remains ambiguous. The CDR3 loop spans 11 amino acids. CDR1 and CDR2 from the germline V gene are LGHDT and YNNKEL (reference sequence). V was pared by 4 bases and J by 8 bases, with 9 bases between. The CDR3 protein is CASSRELKQYF. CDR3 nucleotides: TGTGCCAGCAGCCGTGAACTGAAGCAGTACTTC.

The DNA of the CDR3 is TGCGCCAGCAGTCTAGGAGGACGAGCCTTCCAAGAGACCCAGTACTTC. Translated: CASSLGGRAFQETQYF. The gene calls are TRBV10-2 and TRBJ2-5; D is possibly TRBD2 (5 bases). The CDR3 extends over 16 amino acids. From germline, CDR1 is WSHSY and CDR2 SAAADI. V shed 5 bases and J shed 1 base, with 17 bases lying between them.

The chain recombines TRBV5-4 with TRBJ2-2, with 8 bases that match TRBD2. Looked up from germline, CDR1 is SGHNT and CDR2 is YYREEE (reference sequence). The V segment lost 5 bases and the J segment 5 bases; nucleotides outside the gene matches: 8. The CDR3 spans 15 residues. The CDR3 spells CASRRAGGRTGELFF. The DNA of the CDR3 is TGTGCCAGCAGGCGGGCGGGGGGCAGGACCGGGGAGCTGTTTTTT.